This T cell receptor beta chain stems from a study of blood T cells in healthy people across ages. The study's findings and limits: Older age went with lower TCR beta diversity per million T cells, in a roughly linear way.

Combining a sample-barcoded 5' primer with a J-beta primer mix, a second PCR ran for about 6 to 12 cycles. TCRdb ran MiXCR on the 5' RACE reads and lists one entry per CDR3 protein. The sample has over 1,200,000 distinct CDR3 sequences; roughly 59% are singletons. V lost 11 bases to trimming and J lost 0 bases, with 16 bases between them. Germline V CDR1 and CDR2: KGHDR, SFDVKD. This CDR3 contains 16 residues. As concerns this clonotype: Antigen unknown.

Sequencing was done on a sample of blood. The rearrangement links TRBV24-1 to TRBJ1-6; possible D gene TRBD1, 6 bases. The receptor's source is a young man in good health. CDR3 DNA sequence: TGTGCCATCAAAAACAGGGACGGCTCCTATAATTCACCCCTCCACTTT. Protein product: CAIKNRDGSYNSPLHF.